This is a list of T cell receptor beta chains from one sample in a study of blood T cell repertoires in COVID-19. The method was immunoSEQ multiplex PCR; TCRdb's version includes in-frame clones alone and lacks a portion of them. The profile shows about 180,000 clones, more than 75% of them singletons. The sample consisted of PBMCs or T cells enriched from blood (not recorded which). These receptor sequences come from a woman between 50 and 59 years old who had recovered from COVID-19. Each CDR3 is given without its conserved first and last residue. D genes are given only for firm matches. Rows may omit the clone size; those that give it use once, few, many or a size class.

cdr3_aa clone_size v_call d_call j_call
ASSLGLASDNEQF . TRBV7-2 . TRBJ2-1
ASSLVPGGSGELF few TRBV7-2 TRBD1 TRBJ2-2
ASTMAGGGNSPLH once TRBV30 . TRBJ1-6
ASSGRTGNTEAF once TRBV7-9 TRBD1 TRBJ1-1
ASSLSSGDNEQF . TRBV11-3 . TRBJ2-1
AWSGGRSYNSPLH . TRBV30 . TRBJ1-6
ASSLHSENTEAF . TRBV5-1 . TRBJ1-1
ASSGMTGVNTEAF . TRBV5-1 TRBD1 TRBJ1-1
ASSVTLGQGEYTGELF . TRBV9 . TRBJ2-2
ASSLDRVDEKLF once TRBV9 TRBD1 TRBJ1-4
SGTQGNEQF . TRBV29-1 TRBD1 TRBJ2-1
ASTKDREWYGELF few TRBV19 TRBD1 TRBJ2-2
ATQGEGEVVEKLF once TRBV28 . TRBJ1-4
SVDQGGYT once TRBV29-1 . TRBJ1-2
AWSFQGNQPQH once TRBV30 . TRBJ1-5
SVNPTGGTNTGELF . TRBV29-1 TRBD1 TRBJ2-2
ASSQYNNNEQF . TRBV5-1 . TRBJ2-1
ASSQLTGREGETQY . TRBV3-1/TRBV3-2 . TRBJ2-5
ASSFFGSKGNEQF . TRBV11-3 . TRBJ2-1
ASSESISHGGTYEQY . TRBV10-2 . TRBJ2-7